The sequence of this TCR beta chain was determined in a study of beta chain features in type 1 diabetes. As concerns this clone: Its antigen remains unidentified.

General observations from the study: A closer apparent resemblance between naive, central memory and Treg TCRB repertoires was seen in patients than in healthy donors.

Expressed TCRB transcripts were sequenced, since all the RNA that had been isolated was reverse transcribed. Measured with immunoSEQ multiplex PCR; TCRdb has only the in-frame clones, and not every one. The table shows about 410,000 clones, with around 14% occurring only once. CDR1 is ENHRY and CDR2 is SYGVKD in the germline V gene. V lost 7 bases to trimming and J lost 0 bases, with 13 bases between them. The CDR3 runs to 14 residues. The chain employs TRBV10-3 and TRBJ2-7, with D possibly being TRBD1 or TRBD2 (6 bases each). The clonotype originates from a man under 40 in good health. The sequencing input was naive CD4+ T cells from blood. The CDR3 sequence is CAIKGDLNSYEQYV. As DNA, the CDR3 is TGTGCCATCAAGGGGGACTTGAACTCCTACGAGCAGTACGTC.